These 15 T cell receptor beta chains were sequenced from one sample in a study of blood T cell repertoires in COVID-19. Sequencing was performed with immunoSEQ multiplex PCR; in TCRdb, only in-frame clones are kept and a portion is missing. Among a few hundred thousand clones listed, about 89% were seen once. The sequenced sample was peripheral blood. These TCRs come from a man aged 25-45 years with acute or convalescent COVID-19.

The J gene is TRBJ1-5, the V gene TRBV2; 7 bases map to TRBD1. Germline CDR1 reads SNHLY; CDR2 reads FYNNEI. V was clipped by 5 bases and J by 6 bases; unmatched bases: 7. This CDR3 contains 14 residues. This CDR3 is CASSWTGIGQPQHF. In DNA form, the CDR3 reads TGTGCCAGCAGTTGGACAGGTATAGGTCAGCCCCAGCATTTT.

The chain employs TRBV28 and TRBJ2-2, with D unresolved. CDR1 is MDHEN, CDR2 SYDVKM, per germline. Trimming removed 8 bases from V and 0 bases from J, with 13 bases in between. The CDR3 totals 15 residues. The CDR3 DNA follows: TGTGCCAGCTGCCGCGAGAACGCGAACACCGGGGAGCTGTTTTTT. It yields the protein CASCRENANTGELFF. Drawing the rest from reference TRBV28 and TRBJ2-2, the complete variable domain is DVKVTQSSRYLVKRTGEKVFLECVQDMDHENMFWYRQDPGLGLRLIYFSYDVKMKEKGDIPEGYSVSREKKERFSLILESASTNQTSMYLCASCRENANTGELFFGEGSRLTVL.

The chain joins TRBV28 to TRBJ1-2; a weak D match, TRBD1 (6 bases). Germline lookup yields CDR1 MDHEN and CDR2 SYDVKM. V was trimmed by 1 base and J by 8 bases, leaving 11 bases between them. The CDR3 sequence is 13 residues long. The CDR3 coding sequence is TGTGCCAGCAGTTTATCAGGGGTATACGGCTACACCTTC. Protein product: CASSLSGVYGYTF.

The chain's CDR3 is CASSSTGGEQYF. The CDR3 DNA reads TGCGCCAGCAGCTCGACAGGGGGCGAGCAGTACTTC. The J gene is TRBJ2-7, the V gene TRBV5-1; the match to TRBD1 covers 9 bases. Germline lookup yields CDR1 SGHRS and CDR2 YFSETQ. V lost 3 bases, J lost 6 bases, and 1 base stayed unmatched. The CDR3 contains 12 residues.

This rearrangement joins TRBV14 to TRBJ2-2; no firm D call. V was shortened by 4 bases and J by 5 bases, with 8 bases between the two germline ends. The CDR3 extends over 13 amino acids. Germline V gene sequence: CDR1 SGHDN, CDR2 FVKESK. In DNA form, the CDR3 reads TGTGCCAGCAGCCTCTTTGTAACCGGGGAGCTGTTTTTT. Translation gives CASSLFVTGELFF. The whole variable domain, filled in from reference TRBV14 and TRBJ2-2, reads EAGVTQFPSHSVIEKGQTVTLRCDPISGHDNLYWYRRVMGKEIKFLLHFVKESKQDESGMPNNRFLAERTGGTYSTLKVQPAELEDSGVYFCASSLFVTGELFFGEGSRLTVL.

This clone was counted once. This sequence joins TRBV6-6 and TRBJ1-3; D uncertain. Germline-derived CDR1 and CDR2 are MNHNY and SVGAGI (reference sequence). The CDR3 length is 14 residues. Trimming removed 3 bases from V and 0 bases from J, with 6 bases in between. CDR3 region: CASSYGASGNTIYF. As DNA, the CDR3 is TGTGCCAGCAGTTATGGAGCCTCTGGAAACACCATATATTTT.

This clone appeared a few times. The genes are TRBV27 and TRBJ2-1, with D possibly matching TRBD1 (6 bases). With 5 bases removed from V and 12 bases from J, the gap between germline ends came to 17 bases. The CDR3 length is 13 residues. Looked up from germline, CDR1 is MNHEY and CDR2 is SMNVEV (reference sequence). The CDR3 DNA is TGTGCCAGCAGTAAGCGACAGGCCGACCGGCAGTTCTTC. Amino acid sequence: CASSKRQADRQFF.

The CDR3 loop reads CASKLQGSSPLHF. Written as DNA, the CDR3 is TGTGCCAGCAAGTTGCAGGGTTCTTCACCCCTCCACTTT. This chain connects TRBV12-3 or TRBV12-4 to TRBJ1-6; possibly TRBD1 for D (5 bases). The V and J ends lost 7 bases and 9 bases respectively, with 13 bases between them. CDR3 length equals 13 residues.

The chain joins TRBV6-1 to TRBJ2-3; no definite D call. Per germline, CDR1 MNHNS and CDR2 SASEGT. This CDR3 comprises 15 residues. Deletions cut 0 bases from V and 1 base from J, with 8 bases between. This CDR3 reads CASSEALTGTDTQYF. CDR3 coding DNA: TGTGCCAGCAGTGAAGCCTTGACTGGCACAGATACGCAGTATTTT.

The chain joins TRBV6-6 to TRBJ1-2; unclear D gene. The V and J ends lost 4 bases and 0 bases respectively, with 9 bases between them. This CDR3 spans 14 amino acids. Germline values: CDR1 MNHNY, CDR2 SVGAGI (reference sequence). This CDR3 reads CASSFVIANYGYTF. The CDR3 DNA reads TGTGCCAGCAGTTTCGTCATAGCTAACTATGGCTACACCTTC.

The chain is built from TRBV5-1 and TRBJ2-4; 9 nucleotides match TRBD2. CDR3 length equals 15 residues. Germline V gene lookup returns CDR1 SGHRS and CDR2 YFSETQ. V lost 4 bases, J lost 4 bases, and 6 bases stayed unmatched. DNA for the CDR3: TGCGCCAGCAGCAAAACTAGCGGGTATAAAAACATTCAGTACTTC. Translated, it gives CASSKTSGYKNIQYF.

V usage is TRBV19 and J usage is TRBJ2-1; 7 bases are shared with TRBD1. Germline V lookup: CDR1 LNHDA, CDR2 SQIVND (reference sequence). V was clipped by 6 bases and J by 7 bases; unmatched bases: 6. There are 13 residues in the CDR3. DNA of the CDR3: TGTGCCAGTAGAGAGGGGGCCAGAAATGAGCAGTTCTTC. Residues: CASREGARNEQFF.

This CDR3 reads CASRNGTSGSHNEQFF. Written as DNA, the CDR3 is TGTGCCAGCAGGAACGGGACTAGCGGGAGCCACAATGAGCAGTTCTTC. The gene calls are TRBV7-9 and TRBJ2-1, with 14 bases lining up with TRBD2. V was pared by 6 bases and J by 5 bases, with 6 bases of the junction left unmatched. CDR3 length: 16 amino acids. CDR1 is SEHNR and CDR2 is FQNEAQ in the germline V gene (reference sequence). Together with reference TRBV7-9 and TRBJ2-1, the CDR3 gives the full variable domain: DTGVSQNPRHKITKRGQNVTFRCDPISEHNRLYWYRQTLGQGPEFLTYFQNEAQLEKSRLLSDRFSAERPKGSFSTLEIQRTEQGDSAMYLCASRNGTSGSHNEQFFGPGTRLTVL.

The chain couples TRBV6-4 to TRBJ2-1; TRBD1 might be the D (6 bases). Germline V gene sequence: CDR1 MRHNA, CDR2 SNTAGT. This CDR3 comprises 13 residues. With 4 bases removed from V and 9 bases from J, the gap between germline ends came to 13 bases. CDR3: CASSARQVSEQFF. The CDR3 region has the DNA TGTGCCAGCAGTGCGAGACAGGTCAGTGAGCAGTTCTTC.

The chain recombines TRBV30 with TRBJ2-3; TRBD2 matches at 10 bases. The CDR3 totals 18 residues. Looked up from germline, CDR1 is GTSNPN and CDR2 is SVGIG (reference sequence). V shed 3 bases, J shed 5 bases, and the junction held 17 bases outside the gene matches. The CDR3 loop is CAWSLPGLLAGAVDTQYF. The CDR3 DNA is TGTGCCTGGAGCCTCCCGGGGCTGCTAGCGGGGGCTGTAGATACGCAGTATTTT.